The rows below give T cell receptor beta chains drawn from one sample of a study of CD8 T cells in ankylosing spondylitis. TCRdb passed the 5' RACE reads through MiXCR, listing each CDR3 protein once. The profile shows under 150,000 distinct CDR3 sequences, approximately 13% of them singletons. The sequencing input was blood, either unsorted or a sorted T cell fraction (not recorded which). Receptors originate from a female donor with ankylosing spondylitis or in good health (not recorded which). Each CDR3 is given with its conserved first and last residue. A D gene is named only where the DNA matches it firmly. Where a row states a size, it is once, few, many or the class of an expanded clone; other rows omit it.

j_call	clone_size	v_call	d_call	cdr3_aa	cdr3_nt
TRBJ2-4	many	TRBV7-7	-	CASSLDEADIQYF	TGTGCTAGCAGCTTAGACGAGGCAGACATTCAGTACTTC
TRBJ2-3	-	TRBV5-5	-	CASSFRDSIQSTDTQYF	TGTGCCAGCAGCTTTCGCGATTCGATCCAGAGCACAGATACGCAGTATTTT
TRBJ2-7	-	TRBV21-1	-	CASSRILQRNSYEQYF	TGTGCCAGCAGCAGGATATTACAGAGAAATTCCTACGAGCAGTACTTC
TRBJ2-3	-	TRBV29-1	-	CSATLLLRDTQYF	TGCAGCGCTACACTCCTCTTACGGGATACGCAGTATTTT
TRBJ2-5	many	TRBV29-1	TRBD1	CSARTGETQYF	TGCAGCGCCCGGACAGGGGAGACCCAGTACTTC
TRBJ2-3	-	TRBV7-2	TRBD2	CASSLWASGEARLSSTDTQYF	TGTGCCAGCAGCTTATGGGCTAGCGGGGAGGCCAGGTTGTCTAGCACAGATACGCAGTATTTT
TRBJ1-4	few	TRBV12-3/TRBV12-4	-	CASSFRVGGEKLFF	TGTGCCAGCAGTTTCAGGGTGGGCGGTGAAAAACTGTTTTTT
TRBJ2-7	many	TRBV29-1	-	CSAGGGTLSYEQYF	TGCAGCGCCGGGGGCGGGACTCTCTCCTACGAGCAGTACTTC
TRBJ2-2	-	TRBV6-1	-	CASSVQRDTGELFF	TGTGCCAGCAGCGTACAGAGGGACACCGGGGAGCTGTTTTTT
TRBJ2-5	-	TRBV27	TRBD2	CASSRRTSGDRETQYF	TGTGCCAGCAGCAGGAGGACTAGCGGGGACAGAGAGACCCAGTACTTC
TRBJ2-2	few	TRBV2	TRBD2	CASSSSGTGELFF	TGTGCCAGCAGTTCTAGCGGGACCGGGGAGCTGTTTTTT
TRBJ2-7	few	TRBV12-3/TRBV12-4	-	CASSPQLVGYEQYF	TGTGCCAGCAGTCCCCAACTGGTAGGCTACGAGCAGTACTTC
TRBJ1-1	-	TRBV7-3	-	CASGYENTEAFF	TGTGCCAGCGGTTACGAGAACACTGAAGCTTTCTTT
TRBJ2-1	-	TRBV20-1	TRBD1	CSARFLDRGDEQFF	TGCAGTGCTAGGTTCTTGGACAGGGGCGATGAGCAGTTCTTC
TRBJ2-7	many	TRBV29-1	TRBD1	CSAGTGGNEQYF	TGCAGCGCCGGGACAGGGGGCAACGAGCAGTACTTC
TRBJ1-1	many	TRBV12-3/TRBV12-4	-	CASSPQGVLEAFF	TGTGCCAGCAGTCCCCAAGGAGTGCTGGAAGCTTTCTTT
TRBJ2-7	many	TRBV7-9	TRBD2	CASSPWRGTSYEQYF	TGTGCCAGCAGCCCATGGCGGGGGACCTCGTACGAGCAGTACTTC
TRBJ2-1	-	TRBV20-1	TRBD2	CSAREAGGPHNEQFF	TGCAGTGCTAGAGAGGCGGGAGGGCCCCACAATGAGCAGTTCTTC
TRBJ2-1	few	TRBV5-1	-	CASTPTSSSYNEQFF	TGCGCCAGCACCCCCACGAGTAGCTCCTACAATGAGCAGTTCTTC
TRBJ2-3	-	TRBV7-3	TRBD2	CASSLVGGGPDTQYF	TGTGCCAGCAGCTTAGTTGGCGGGGGGCCAGATACGCAGTATTTT
TRBJ2-7	-	TRBV14	-	CASSPQQGSAYEQYF	TGTGCCAGCAGCCCTCAGCAGGGGTCGGCCTACGAGCAGTACTTC
TRBJ2-7	-	TRBV7-9	-	CASSLQSLGGDEQYF	TGTGCCAGCAGCTTGCAATCTTTGGGTGGTGACGAGCAGTACTTC
TRBJ1-2	few	TRBV29-1	-	CSVKKSSAGYTF	TGCAGCGTTAAAAAGTCGTCGGCTGGCTACACCTTC
TRBJ1-6	many	TRBV12-3/TRBV12-4	TRBD1	CASSFSRTGHNSPLHF	TGTGCCAGCAGTTTTTCCCGGACAGGCCATAATTCACCCCTCCACTTT
TRBJ1-6	many	TRBV7-6	-	CASSFGVYNSPLHF	TGTGCCAGCAGCTTTGGTGTGTATAATTCACCCCTCCACTTT
TRBJ1-6	many	TRBV20-1	-	CSAREYGVGGGSPLHF	TGCAGTGCTAGAGAGTATGGGGTGGGGGGCGGATCACCCCTCCACTTT
TRBJ1-2	many	TRBV12-3/TRBV12-4	TRBD1	CASTGQGARGYTF	TGTGCCAGCACGGGACAGGGGGCGCGTGGCTACACCTTC
TRBJ1-6	many	TRBV25-1	-	CASSGNSPLHF	TGTGCCAGCAGTGGGAATTCACCCCTCCACTTT
TRBJ2-2	-	TRBV6-2/TRBV6-3	-	CASSYFYRFDGNANTGELFF	TGTGCCAGCAGTTACTTTTACAGATTTGACGGGAATGCGAACACCGGGGAGCTGTTTTTT
TRBJ2-5	many	TRBV7-2	-	CASSLMTGSQETQYF	TGTGCCAGCAGCTTAATGACCGGGTCACAAGAGACCCAGTACTTC
TRBJ2-4	many	TRBV28	-	CASSPTGATGLYIQYF	TGTGCCAGCAGCCCAACCGGTGCAACAGGGCTGTACATTCAGTACTTC
TRBJ1-5	many	TRBV7-9	TRBD1	CASSSGTGTQPQHF	TGTGCCAGCAGCTCCGGGACAGGGACTCAGCCCCAGCATTTT
TRBJ2-1	-	TRBV4-2	-	CASSQALIRDFEYNEQFF	TGTGCCAGCAGCCAGGCCCTAATCCGGGACTTCGAATACAATGAGCAGTTCTTC
TRBJ1-1	many	TRBV20-1	-	CSARDGGSTEAFF	TGCAGTGCTAGAGATGGGGGGTCCACTGAAGCTTTCTTT
TRBJ2-3	many	TRBV5-1	-	CASSSQWPSTDTQYF	TGCGCCAGCAGCTCCCAGTGGCCTAGCACAGATACGCAGTATTTT
TRBJ2-6	few	TRBV28	-	CASRFRVSGANVLTF	TGTGCCAGCAGATTTCGGGTTTCTGGGGCCAACGTCCTGACTTTC
TRBJ2-2	many	TRBV5-1	TRBD1	CASVPGQYTGELFF	TGCGCCAGCGTTCCGGGACAGTACACCGGGGAGCTGTTTTTT
TRBJ2-2	-	TRBV12-3/TRBV12-4	TRBD2	CASSLSGGALGELFF	TGTGCCAGCAGTCTTAGCGGGGGGGCCCTCGGGGAGCTGTTTTTT
TRBJ1-1	many	TRBV5-1	-	CASSWGLQNTEAFF	TGCGCCAGCAGCTGGGGTCTTCAGAACACTGAAGCTTTCTTT
TRBJ2-7	few	TRBV20-1	-	CSAREDEQYF	TGCAGTGCTAGAGAGGATGAGCAGTACTTC
TRBJ2-1	many	TRBV20-1	TRBD2	CSPIPSGQQSSYNEQFF	TGCAGTCCAATCCCTAGCGGTCAACAGAGCTCCTACAATGAGCAGTTCTTC
TRBJ1-6	few	TRBV7-9	-	CASSLVVDSPLHF	TGTGCCAGCAGCTTAGTGGTGGATTCACCCCTCCACTTT
TRBJ2-7	many	TRBV9	TRBD1	CASSAGTGGLIGQYF	TGTGCCAGCAGCGCCGGGACAGGGGGCCTCATAGGGCAGTACTTC
TRBJ2-7	many	TRBV10-3	-	CAIRDNYEQYF	TGTGCCATCAGGGACAACTACGAGCAGTACTTC
TRBJ1-3	many	TRBV6-2/TRBV6-3	-	CASTNQAFGNTIYF	TGTGCCAGCACCAACCAGGCTTTTGGAAACACCATATATTTT
TRBJ2-1	few	TRBV7-2	-	CASTQGAGFGEQFF	TGTGCCAGCACCCAAGGGGCAGGGTTCGGTGAGCAGTTCTTC
TRBJ2-7	many	TRBV5-4	-	CASSFGGQLSYEQYF	TGTGCCAGCAGCTTTGGTGGACAGCTATCCTACGAGCAGTACTTC
TRBJ2-7	many	TRBV5-6	-	CASSTDGYYEQYF	TGTGCCAGCAGCACGGACGGGTACTACGAGCAGTACTTC
TRBJ2-7	-	TRBV7-2	TRBD2	CASSPSGVASHEQYF	TGTGCCAGCAGCCCAAGCGGGGTAGCGAGCCACGAGCAGTACTTC
TRBJ2-2	few	TRBV18	TRBD2	CASSPILAVNTGELFF	TGTGCCAGCTCACCAATCCTAGCGGTGAACACCGGGGAGCTGTTTTTT
TRBJ2-3	many	TRBV20-1	-	CSGDFADTDTQYF	TGCAGTGGGGACTTTGCTGACACAGATACGCAGTATTTT